This section outlines one T cell receptor (beta chain) sequence together with its context. The data were taken from a study of blood T cell repertoires in COVID-19. Overall study context: Acute-phase and convalescent COVID-19 samples originated in the United States, Italy and Spain. T cells, B-cell-depleted T cells, or PBMCs provided the cDNA or gDNA that served as material.

The CDR3 consists of 17 residues. CDR1 and CDR2 from the germline V gene are SGHNT and YYREEE (reference sequence). J was trimmed by 0 bases and V by 3 bases; bases with no gene match: 5. Authors' analysis steps: For nucleated cells, counts were estimated from reference gene primer amplification. Sequencing was performed with immunoSEQ multiplex PCR; in TCRdb, only in-frame clones are kept and a portion is missing. V and J calls and clone size are as listed in that table; D and trimming were resolved from the DNA. The repertoire holds 260,000 or so clones, 88% seen once, with more than 0.55% in the top ten.

The TCR sequence derives from a human donor in a cohort sampled during active COVID-19. The sequenced sample was peripheral blood. The J gene is TRBJ2-1, the V gene TRBV5-4, with 11 bases identical to TRBD2. CDR3 DNA sequence: TGTGCCAGCAGCTATCGTAGCGGGAGGGGCTCCTACAATGAGCAGTTCTTC. This codes for CASSYRSGRGSYNEQFF.